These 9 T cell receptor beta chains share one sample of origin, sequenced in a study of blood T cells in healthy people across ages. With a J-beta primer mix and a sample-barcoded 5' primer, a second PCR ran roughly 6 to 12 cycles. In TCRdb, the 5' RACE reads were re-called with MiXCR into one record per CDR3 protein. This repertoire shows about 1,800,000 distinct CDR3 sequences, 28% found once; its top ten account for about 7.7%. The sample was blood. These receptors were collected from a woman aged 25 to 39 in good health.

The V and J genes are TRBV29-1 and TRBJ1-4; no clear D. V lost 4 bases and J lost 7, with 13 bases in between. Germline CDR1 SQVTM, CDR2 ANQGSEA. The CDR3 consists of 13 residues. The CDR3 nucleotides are TGCAGCGTTGCAGCCGGGGTAGGTGAAAAACTGTTTTTT. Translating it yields CSVAAGVGEKLFF. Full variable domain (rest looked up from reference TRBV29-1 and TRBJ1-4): SAVISQKPSRDICQRGTSLTIQCQVDSQVTMMFWYRQQPGQSLTLIATANQGSEATYESGFVIDKFPISRPNLTFSTLTVSNMSPEDSSIYLCSVAAGVGEKLFFGSGTQLSVL.

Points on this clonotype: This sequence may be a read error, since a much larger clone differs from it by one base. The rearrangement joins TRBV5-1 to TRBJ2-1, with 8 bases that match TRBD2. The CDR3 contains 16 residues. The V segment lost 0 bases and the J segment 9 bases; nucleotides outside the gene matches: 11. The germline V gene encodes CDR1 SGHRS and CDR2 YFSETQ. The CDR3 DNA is TGCGCCAGCAGCTTGGCCCGGGGGGGCCGGCCCATTGAGCAGTTCTTC. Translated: CASSLARGGRPIEQFF.

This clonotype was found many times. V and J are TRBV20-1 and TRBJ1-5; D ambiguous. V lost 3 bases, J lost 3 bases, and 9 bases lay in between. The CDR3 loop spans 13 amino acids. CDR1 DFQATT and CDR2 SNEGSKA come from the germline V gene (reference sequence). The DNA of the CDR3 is TGCAGTGCTAGGCGGGCTCACAATCAGCCCCAGCATTTT. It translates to CSARRAHNQPQHF.

CDR3 nucleotides: TGTGCCAGCAGTGATGCGGGTGATCTGGACAATGAGCAGTTCTTC. Translation gives CASSDAGDLDNEQFF. The chain employs TRBV25-1 and TRBJ2-1; tentatively, D is TRBD2 (5 bases). The germline V and J ends were trimmed by 3 bases and 5 bases, with 14 bases remaining between them. Germline V gives CDR1 MGHDK, CDR2 SYGVNS. The CDR3 is 15 amino acids.

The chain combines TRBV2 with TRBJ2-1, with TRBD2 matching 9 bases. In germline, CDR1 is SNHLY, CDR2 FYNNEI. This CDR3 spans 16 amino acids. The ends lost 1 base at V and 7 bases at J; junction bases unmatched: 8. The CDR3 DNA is TGTGCCAGCAGTGAAGGGTTTCTAGCGGGGTCTAATGAGCAGTTCTTC. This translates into CASSEGFLAGSNEQFF.

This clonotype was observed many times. The CDR3: CSVLPPGPTYEQYF. CDR3 DNA: TGCAGTGTCCTACCCCCGGGGCCTACCTACGAGCAGTACTTC. The V gene is TRBV20-1, the J gene TRBJ2-7; D tentatively fits TRBD1 or TRBD2 (5 bases each). Per germline, CDR1 DFQATT and CDR2 SNEGSKA (reference sequence). The CDR3 extends over 14 amino acids. The V and J ends lost 7 bases and 2 bases respectively, with 18 bases between them.

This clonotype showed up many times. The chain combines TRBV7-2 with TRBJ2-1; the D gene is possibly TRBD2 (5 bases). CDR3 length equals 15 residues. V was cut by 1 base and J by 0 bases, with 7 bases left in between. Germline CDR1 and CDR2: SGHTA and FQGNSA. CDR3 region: CASSLDGGSYNEQFF. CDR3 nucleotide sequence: TGTGCCAGCAGCTTAGACGGAGGCTCCTACAATGAGCAGTTCTTC. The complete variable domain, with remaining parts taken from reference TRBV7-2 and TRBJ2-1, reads GAGVSQSPSNKVTEKGKDVELRCDPISGHTALYWYRQSLGQGLEFLIYFQGNSAPDKSGLPSDRFSAERTGGSVSTLTIQRTQQEDSAVYLCASSLDGGSYNEQFFGPGTRLTVL.

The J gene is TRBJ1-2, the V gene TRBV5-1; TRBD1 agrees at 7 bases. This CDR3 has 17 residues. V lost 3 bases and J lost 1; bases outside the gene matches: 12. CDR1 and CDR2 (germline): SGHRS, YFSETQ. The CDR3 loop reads CASSSSRGQLFNYGYTF. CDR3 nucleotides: TGCGCCAGCAGCTCTTCCCGGGGACAGCTATTTAACTATGGCTACACCTTC.

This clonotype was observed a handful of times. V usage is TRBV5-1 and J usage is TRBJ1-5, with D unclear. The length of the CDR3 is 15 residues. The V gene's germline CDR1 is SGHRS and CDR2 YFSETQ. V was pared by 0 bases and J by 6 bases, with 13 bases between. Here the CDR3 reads CASSLAKLVGQPQHF. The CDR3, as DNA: TGCGCCAGCAGCTTGGCCAAGCTGGTGGGTCAGCCCCAGCATTTT.